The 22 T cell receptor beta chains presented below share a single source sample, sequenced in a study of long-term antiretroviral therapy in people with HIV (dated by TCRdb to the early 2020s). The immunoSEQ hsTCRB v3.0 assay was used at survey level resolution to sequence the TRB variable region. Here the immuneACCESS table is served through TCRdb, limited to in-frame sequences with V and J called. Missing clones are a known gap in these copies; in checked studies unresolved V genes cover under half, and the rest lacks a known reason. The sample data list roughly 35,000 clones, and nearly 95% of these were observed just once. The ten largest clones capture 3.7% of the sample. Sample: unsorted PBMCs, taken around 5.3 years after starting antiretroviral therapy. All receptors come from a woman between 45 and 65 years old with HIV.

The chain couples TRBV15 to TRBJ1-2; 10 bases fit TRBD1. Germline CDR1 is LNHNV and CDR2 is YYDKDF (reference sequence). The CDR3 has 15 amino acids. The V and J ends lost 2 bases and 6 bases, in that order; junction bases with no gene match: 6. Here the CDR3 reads CATSRSRGTGDGYTF. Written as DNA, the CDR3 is TGTGCCACCAGCAGATCCCGTGGGACAGGGGATGGCTACACCTTC. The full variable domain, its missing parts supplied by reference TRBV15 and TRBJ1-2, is DAMVIQNPRYQVTQFGKPVTLSCSQTLNHNVMYWYQQKSSQAPKLLFHYYDKDFNNEADTPDNFQSRRPNTSFCFLDIRSPGLGDTAMYLCATSRSRGTGDGYTFGSGTRLTVV.

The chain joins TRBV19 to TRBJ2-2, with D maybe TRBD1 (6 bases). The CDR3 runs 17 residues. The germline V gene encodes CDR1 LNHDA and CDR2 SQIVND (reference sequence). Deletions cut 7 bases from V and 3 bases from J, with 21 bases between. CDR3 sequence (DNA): TGTGCCAGTACCAAACCGTGGGACAAGGCGGACACCGGGGAGCTGTTTTTT. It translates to CASTKPWDKADTGELFF.

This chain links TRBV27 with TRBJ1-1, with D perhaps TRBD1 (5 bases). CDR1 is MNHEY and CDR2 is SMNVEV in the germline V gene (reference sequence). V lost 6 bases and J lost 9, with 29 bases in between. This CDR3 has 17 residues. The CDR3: CASSSYRDSSRIYKAFF. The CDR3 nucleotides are TGTGCCAGCAGCTCGTATCGTGACAGCTCGAGAATATACAAAGCTTTCTTT.

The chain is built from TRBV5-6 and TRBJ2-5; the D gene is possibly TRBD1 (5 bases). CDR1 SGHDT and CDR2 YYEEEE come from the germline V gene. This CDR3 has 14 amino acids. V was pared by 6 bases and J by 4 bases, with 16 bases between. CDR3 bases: TGTGCCAGCAACCCGACAGCTACCCGAGAGACCCAGTACTTC. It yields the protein CASNPTATRETQYF.

The CDR3 here is CASSLSTGTNGYTF. The CDR3 DNA is TGTGCCAGCAGTTTGTCGACAGGGACGAATGGCTACACCTTC. The chain links TRBV27 to TRBJ1-2, with TRBD1 identical over 7 bases. The CDR3 covers 14 residues. Germline values: CDR1 MNHEY, CDR2 SMNVEV (reference sequence). The junction had 7 bases not matched to a gene; V was cut back by 3 bases and J by 6 bases.

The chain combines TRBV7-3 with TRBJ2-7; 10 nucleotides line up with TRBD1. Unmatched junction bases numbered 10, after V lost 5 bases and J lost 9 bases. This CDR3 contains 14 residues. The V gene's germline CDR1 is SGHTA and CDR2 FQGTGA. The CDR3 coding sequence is TGTGCCAGCAGCCCCACCGGGACAGGGGATAGGCAGTACTTC. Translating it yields CASSPTGTGDRQYF.

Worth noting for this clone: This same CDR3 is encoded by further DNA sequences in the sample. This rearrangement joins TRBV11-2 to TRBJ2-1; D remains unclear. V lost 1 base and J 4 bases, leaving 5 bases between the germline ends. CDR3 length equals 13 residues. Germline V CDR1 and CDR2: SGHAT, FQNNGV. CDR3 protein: CASSLGGYNEQFF. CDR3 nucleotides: TGTGCCAGCAGCTTAGGGGGTTACAATGAGCAGTTCTTC.

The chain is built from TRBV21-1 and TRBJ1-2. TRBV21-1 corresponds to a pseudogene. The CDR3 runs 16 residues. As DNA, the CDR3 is TGTGCCAGCAGCAATAGGGGCCGGGGAAAGGACTATGGCTACACCTTC. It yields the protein CASSNRGRGKDYGYTF.

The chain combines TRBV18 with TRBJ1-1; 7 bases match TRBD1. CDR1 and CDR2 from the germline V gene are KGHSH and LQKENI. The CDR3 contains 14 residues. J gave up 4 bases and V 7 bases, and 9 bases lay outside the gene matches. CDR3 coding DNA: TGTGCCAGCTGGCGAACAGGGGACGCCACTGAAGCTTTCTTT. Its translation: CASWRTGDATEAFF. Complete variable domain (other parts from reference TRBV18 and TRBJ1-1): NAGVMQNPRHLVRRRGQEARLRCSPMKGHSHVYWYRQLPEEGLKFMVYLQKENIIDESGMPKERFSAEFPKEGPSILRIQQVVRGDSAAYFCASWRTGDATEAFFGQGTRLTVV.

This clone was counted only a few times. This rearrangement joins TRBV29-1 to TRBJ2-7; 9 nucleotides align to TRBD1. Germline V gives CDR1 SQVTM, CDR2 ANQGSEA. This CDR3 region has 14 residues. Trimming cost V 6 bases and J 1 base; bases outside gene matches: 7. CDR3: CSVAMDRGSYEQYF. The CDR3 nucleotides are TGCAGCGTCGCTATGGACAGGGGATCCTACGAGCAGTACTTC.

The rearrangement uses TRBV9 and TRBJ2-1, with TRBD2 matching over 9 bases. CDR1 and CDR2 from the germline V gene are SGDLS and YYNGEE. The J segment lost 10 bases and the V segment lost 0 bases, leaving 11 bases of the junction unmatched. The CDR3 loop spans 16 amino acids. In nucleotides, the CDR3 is TGTGCCAGCAGCGTAGTTAACGGCGGGGGGGCAAGGGAGCAGTTCTTC. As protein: CASSVVNGGGAREQFF.

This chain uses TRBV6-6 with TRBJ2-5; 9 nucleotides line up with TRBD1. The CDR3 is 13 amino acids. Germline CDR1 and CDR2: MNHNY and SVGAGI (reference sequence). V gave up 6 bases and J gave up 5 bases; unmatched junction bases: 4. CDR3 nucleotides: TGTGCCAGCAGCAACACAGGGGGCGAGACCCAGTACTTC. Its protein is CASSNTGGETQYF.

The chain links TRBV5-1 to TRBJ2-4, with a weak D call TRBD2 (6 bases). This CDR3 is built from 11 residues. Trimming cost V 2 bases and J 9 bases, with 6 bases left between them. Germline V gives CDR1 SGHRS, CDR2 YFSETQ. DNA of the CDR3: TGCGCCAGCAGCTTCGGGGGCATTCAGTACTTC. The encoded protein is CASSFGGIQYF. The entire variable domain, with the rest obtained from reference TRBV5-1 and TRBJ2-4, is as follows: KAGVTQTPRYLIKTRGQQVTLSCSPISGHRSVSWYQQTPGQGLQFLFEYFSETQRNKGNFPGRFSGRQFSNSRSEMNVSTLELGDSALYLCASSFGGIQYFGAGTRLSVL.

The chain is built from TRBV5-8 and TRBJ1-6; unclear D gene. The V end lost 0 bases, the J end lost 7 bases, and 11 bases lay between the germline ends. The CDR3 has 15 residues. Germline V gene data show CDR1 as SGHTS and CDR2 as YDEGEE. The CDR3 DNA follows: TGTGCCAGCAGCTTGGCAGGAGTAAGGAATTCACCCCTCCACTTT. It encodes CASSLAGVRNSPLHF.

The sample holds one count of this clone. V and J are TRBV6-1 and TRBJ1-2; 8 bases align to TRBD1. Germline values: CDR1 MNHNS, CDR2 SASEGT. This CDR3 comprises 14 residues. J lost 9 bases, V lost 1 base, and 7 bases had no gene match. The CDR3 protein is CASSEERDRRRYTF. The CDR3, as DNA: TGTGCCAGCAGTGAAGAGAGGGACAGGAGGCGCTACACCTTC.

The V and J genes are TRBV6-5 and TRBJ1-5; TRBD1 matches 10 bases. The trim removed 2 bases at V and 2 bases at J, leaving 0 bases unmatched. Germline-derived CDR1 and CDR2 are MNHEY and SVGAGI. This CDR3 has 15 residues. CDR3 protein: CASSYGTGGNQPQHF. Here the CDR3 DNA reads TGTGCCAGCAGTTACGGGACAGGGGGCAATCAGCCCCAGCATTTT.

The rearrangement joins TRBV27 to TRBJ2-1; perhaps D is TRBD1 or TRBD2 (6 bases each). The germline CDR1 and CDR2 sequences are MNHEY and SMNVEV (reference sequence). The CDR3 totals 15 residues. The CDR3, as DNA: TGTGGTTGCGCGCAATCGGGGGCGACCTACAATGAGCAGTTCTTC. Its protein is CGCAQSGATYNEQFF.

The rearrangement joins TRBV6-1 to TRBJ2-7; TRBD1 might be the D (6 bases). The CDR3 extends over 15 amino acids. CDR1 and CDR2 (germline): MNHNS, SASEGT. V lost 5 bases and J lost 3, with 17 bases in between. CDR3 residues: CASSSDSLEGYEQYF. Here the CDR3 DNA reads TGTGCCAGCAGTTCGGACAGTCTTGAGGGCTACGAGCAGTACTTC.

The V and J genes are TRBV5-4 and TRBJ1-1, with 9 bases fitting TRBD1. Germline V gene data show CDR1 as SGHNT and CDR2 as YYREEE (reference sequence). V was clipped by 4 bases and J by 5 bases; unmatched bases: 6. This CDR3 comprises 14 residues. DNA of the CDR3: TGTGCCAGCAGCCTGGGACAGGGAGAAACTGAAGCTTTCTTT. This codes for CASSLGQGETEAFF.

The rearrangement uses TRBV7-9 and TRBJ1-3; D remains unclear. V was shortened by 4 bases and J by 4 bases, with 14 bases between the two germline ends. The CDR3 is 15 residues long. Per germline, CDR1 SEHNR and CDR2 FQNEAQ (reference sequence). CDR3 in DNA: TGTGCCAGCAGCTCCAGAGAGGGAACAGGAAACACCATATATTTT. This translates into CASSSREGTGNTIYF.

The CDR3 loop reads CASSLDLSGLFYEQYF. CDR3 coding DNA: TGTGCCAGCAGCTTAGATCTTAGCGGGCTGTTCTACGAGCAGTACTTC. The gene calls are TRBV7-9 and TRBJ2-7; 7 bases align to TRBD2. The CDR3 has 16 residues. The V segment lost 1 base and the J segment 3 bases; nucleotides outside the gene matches: 9. Germline V lookup: CDR1 SEHNR, CDR2 FQNEAQ (reference sequence).

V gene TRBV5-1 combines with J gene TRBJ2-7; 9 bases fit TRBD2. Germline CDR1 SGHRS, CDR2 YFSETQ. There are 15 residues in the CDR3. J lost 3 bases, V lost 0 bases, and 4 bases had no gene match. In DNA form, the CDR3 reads TGCGCCAGCAGCTTGGAGAGCGGGGGGAACTACGAGCAGTACTTC. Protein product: CASSLESGGNYEQYF. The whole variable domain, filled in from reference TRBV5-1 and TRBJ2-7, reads KAGVTQTPRYLIKTRGQQVTLSCSPISGHRSVSWYQQTPGQGLQFLFEYFSETQRNKGNFPGRFSGRQFSNSRSEMNVSTLELGDSALYLCASSLESGGNYEQYFGPGTRLTVT.